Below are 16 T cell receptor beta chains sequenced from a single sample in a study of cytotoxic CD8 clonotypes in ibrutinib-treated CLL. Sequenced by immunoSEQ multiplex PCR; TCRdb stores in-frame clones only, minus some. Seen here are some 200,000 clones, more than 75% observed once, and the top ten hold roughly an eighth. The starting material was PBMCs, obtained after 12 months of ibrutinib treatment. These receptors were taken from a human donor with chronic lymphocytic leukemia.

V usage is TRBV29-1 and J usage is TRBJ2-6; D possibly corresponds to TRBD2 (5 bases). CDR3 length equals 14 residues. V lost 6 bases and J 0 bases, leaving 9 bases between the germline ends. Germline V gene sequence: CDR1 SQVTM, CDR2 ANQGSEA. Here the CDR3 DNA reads TGCAGCGTCACGGGGTACTCTGGGGCCAACGTCCTGACTTTC. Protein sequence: CSVTGYSGANVLTF.

DNA of the CDR3: TGTGCCAGCAGCTTAGTTGGGACAGGGGACGGAAACACCATATATTTT. Amino acid sequence: CASSLVGTGDGNTIYF. The gene calls are TRBV7-9 and TRBJ1-3, with 10 bases that match TRBD1. CDR1 is SEHNR, CDR2 FQNEAQ, per germline (reference sequence). The CDR3 extends over 16 amino acids. The ends lost 1 base at V and 4 bases at J; junction bases unmatched: 4.

The CDR3 sequence: CATSRGVIRGSGEQYF. The DNA of the CDR3 is TGTGCCACCAGCAGAGGAGTTATAAGGGGCTCTGGCGAGCAGTACTTC. The chain carries TRBV15 and TRBJ2-7; maybe TRBD1 (5 bases). Germline values: CDR1 LNHNV, CDR2 YYDKDF (reference sequence). The V end was cut by 1 base, the J end by 6 bases, with 19 bases between. The CDR3 loop spans 16 amino acids.

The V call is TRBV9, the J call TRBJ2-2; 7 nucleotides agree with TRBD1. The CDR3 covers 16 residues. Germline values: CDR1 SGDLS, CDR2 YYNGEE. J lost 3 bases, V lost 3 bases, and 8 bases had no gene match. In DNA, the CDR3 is TGTGCCAGCAGCGCCCCCGGGACAGCATACACCGGGGAGCTGTTTTTT. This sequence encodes CASSAPGTAYTGELFF.

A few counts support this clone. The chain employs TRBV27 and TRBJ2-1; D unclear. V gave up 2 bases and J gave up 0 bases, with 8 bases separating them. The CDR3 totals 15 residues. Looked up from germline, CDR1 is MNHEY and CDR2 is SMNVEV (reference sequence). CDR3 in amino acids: CASSLPGASYNEQFF. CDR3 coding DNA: TGTGCCAGCAGTTTACCAGGAGCCTCCTACAATGAGCAGTTCTTC.

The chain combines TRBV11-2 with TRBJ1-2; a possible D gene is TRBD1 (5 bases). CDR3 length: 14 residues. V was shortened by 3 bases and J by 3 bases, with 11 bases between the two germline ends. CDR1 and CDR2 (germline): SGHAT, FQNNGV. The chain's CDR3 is CASSLGGSHYGYTF. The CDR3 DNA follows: TGTGCCAGCAGCTTGGGGGGGTCCCACTATGGCTACACCTTC.

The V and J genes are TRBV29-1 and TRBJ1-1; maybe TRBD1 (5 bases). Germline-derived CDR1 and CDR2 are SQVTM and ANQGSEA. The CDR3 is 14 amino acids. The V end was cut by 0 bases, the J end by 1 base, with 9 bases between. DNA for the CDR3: TGCAGCGTTGAAGATTTTAGGGGGAACACTGAAGCTTTCTTT. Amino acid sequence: CSVEDFRGNTEAFF.

DNA for the CDR3: TGCGCCAGCAGTCAGCGACGGACTAGCGGGGCTCCCTATTCCTACGAGCAGTACTTC. Protein product: CASSQRRTSGAPYSYEQYF. V is TRBV23-1 and J is TRBJ2-7; 12 bases map to TRBD2. TRBV23-1 is labeled an ORF, and its function is uncertain. This CDR3 is built from 19 residues. The V gene end was trimmed by 3 bases and the J gene end by 1 base; junction bases not matched to a gene: 13.

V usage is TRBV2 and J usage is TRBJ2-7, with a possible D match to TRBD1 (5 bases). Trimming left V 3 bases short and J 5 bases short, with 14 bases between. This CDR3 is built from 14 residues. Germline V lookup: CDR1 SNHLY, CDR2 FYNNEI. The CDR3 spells CASSEQGLLDEQYF. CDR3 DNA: TGTGCCAGCAGTGAGCAGGGTCTCTTAGACGAGCAGTACTTC.

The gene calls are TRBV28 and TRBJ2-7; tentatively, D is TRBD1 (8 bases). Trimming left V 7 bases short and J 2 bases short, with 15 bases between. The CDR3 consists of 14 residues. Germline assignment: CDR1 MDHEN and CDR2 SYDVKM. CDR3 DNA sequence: TGTGCCAGCAATCCAGCGGGACAGGCCTACGAGCAGTACTTC. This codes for CASNPAGQAYEQYF.

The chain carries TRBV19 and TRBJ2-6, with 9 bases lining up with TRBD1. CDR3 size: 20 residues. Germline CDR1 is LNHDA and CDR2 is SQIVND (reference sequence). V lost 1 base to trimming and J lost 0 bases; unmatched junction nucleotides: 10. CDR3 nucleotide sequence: TGTGCCAGTAGTATAGGCCCAGGGGGACAGGGAAGCTCTGGGGCCAACGTCCTGACTTTC. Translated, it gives CASSIGPGGQGSSGANVLTF.

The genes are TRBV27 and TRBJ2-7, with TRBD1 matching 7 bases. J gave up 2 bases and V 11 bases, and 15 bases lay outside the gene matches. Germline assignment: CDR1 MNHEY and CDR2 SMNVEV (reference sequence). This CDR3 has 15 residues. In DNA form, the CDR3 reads TGTGCCTCCTCCCCCCCGGGACAGCTACCCTACGAGCAGTACTTC. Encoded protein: CASSPPGQLPYEQYF.

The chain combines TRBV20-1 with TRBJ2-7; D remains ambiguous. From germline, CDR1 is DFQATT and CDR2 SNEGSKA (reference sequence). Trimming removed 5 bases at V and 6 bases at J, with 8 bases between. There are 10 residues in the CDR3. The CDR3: CSADLGEQYF. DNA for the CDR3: TGCAGTGCTGATTTAGGCGAGCAGTACTTC.

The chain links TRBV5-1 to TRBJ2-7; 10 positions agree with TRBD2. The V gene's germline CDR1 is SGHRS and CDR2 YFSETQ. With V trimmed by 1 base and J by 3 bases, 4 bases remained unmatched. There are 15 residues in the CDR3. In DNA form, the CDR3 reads TGCGCCAGCAGCTTGTCAGGGACTAGCGTCTACGAGCAGTACTTC. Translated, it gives CASSLSGTSVYEQYF. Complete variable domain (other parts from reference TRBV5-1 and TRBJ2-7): KAGVTQTPRYLIKTRGQQVTLSCSPISGHRSVSWYQQTPGQGLQFLFEYFSETQRNKGNFPGRFSGRQFSNSRSEMNVSTLELGDSALYLCASSLSGTSVYEQYFGPGTRLTVT.

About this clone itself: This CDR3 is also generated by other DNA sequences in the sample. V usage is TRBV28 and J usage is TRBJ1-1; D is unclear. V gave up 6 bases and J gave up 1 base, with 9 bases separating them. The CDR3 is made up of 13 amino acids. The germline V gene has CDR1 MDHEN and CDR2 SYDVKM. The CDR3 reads CASSSGQNTEAFF. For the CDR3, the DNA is TGTGCCAGCAGCTCGGGCCAGAACACTGAAGCTTTCTTT.

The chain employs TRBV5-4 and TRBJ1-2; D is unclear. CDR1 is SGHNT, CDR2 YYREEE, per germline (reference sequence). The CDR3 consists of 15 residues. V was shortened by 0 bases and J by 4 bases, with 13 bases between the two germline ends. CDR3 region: CASSLAGSPLYGYTF. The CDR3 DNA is TGTGCCAGCAGCTTGGCGGGGAGTCCTCTCTATGGCTACACCTTC.